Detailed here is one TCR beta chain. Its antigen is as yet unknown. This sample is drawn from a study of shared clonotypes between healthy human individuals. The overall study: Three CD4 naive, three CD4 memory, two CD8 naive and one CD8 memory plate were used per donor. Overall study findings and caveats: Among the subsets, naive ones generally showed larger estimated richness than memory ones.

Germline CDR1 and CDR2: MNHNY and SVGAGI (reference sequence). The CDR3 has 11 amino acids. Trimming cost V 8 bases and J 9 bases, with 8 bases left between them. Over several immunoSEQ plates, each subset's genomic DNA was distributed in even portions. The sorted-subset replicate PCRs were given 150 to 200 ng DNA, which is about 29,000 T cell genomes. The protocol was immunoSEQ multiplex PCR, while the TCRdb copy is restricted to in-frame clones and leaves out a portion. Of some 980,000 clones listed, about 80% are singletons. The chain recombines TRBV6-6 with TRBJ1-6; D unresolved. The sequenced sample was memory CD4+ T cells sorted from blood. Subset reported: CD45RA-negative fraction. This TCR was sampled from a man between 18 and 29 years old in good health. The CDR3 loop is CASEGGSPLHF. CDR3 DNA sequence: TGTGCCAGCGAGGGAGGTTCACCCCTCCACTTT.